One TCR beta chain is described in this entry. Its target is unknown. This sample was taken from a study of T cell responses to AZD1222 COVID-19 vaccine. Germline V gene data show CDR1 as MGHRA and CDR2 as YSYEKL. Between the trimmed V and J ends, which lost 0 bases and 3 bases, there was a span of 12 bases. CDR3 length: 15 amino acids. Study-level points and caveats: Nearly half of spike-specific TCRs reportedly target variant regions that are unmutated in the B.1.351 and B.1.1.7 variants. Donors were mostly white British, more females; clonal diversity possibly underestimated.

Data came from immunoSEQ multiplex PCR; TCRdb stores just in-frame clones and leaves some out. The sample consists of about 99,000 clones, 90% of them appearing once. This rearrangement joins TRBV4-1 to TRBJ2-7; no definite D call. The sequence derives from an adult in good health. The starting material was peripheral blood, obtained on day 0 of AZD1222 vaccination. The CDR3 here is CASSQEVQPSYEQYF. The DNA of the CDR3 is TGCGCCAGCAGCCAAGAGGTGCAACCCAGCTACGAGCAGTACTTC.